Presented here are 4 T cell receptor beta chains from one specimen sequenced in a study of blood T cell repertoires in COVID-19. Clones were read by immunoSEQ multiplex PCR, and TCRdb kept only the in-frame ones, dropping some. The table has around 100,000 clones, roughly 90% seen once. The sequencing input was peripheral blood. The source is a woman in her 70s who had recovered from COVID-19.

The genes are TRBV3-1 (or the pseudogene TRBV3-2) and TRBJ1-1, with D tentatively TRBD1 (6 bases). CDR1 is LGHDT and CDR2 is YNNKEL in the germline V gene (reference sequence). V lost 4 bases to trimming and J lost 11 bases, with 17 bases between them. The CDR3 is 13 amino acids. Here the CDR3 reads CASSRTGPNGAFF. CDR3 DNA: TGTGCCAGCAGCCGAACAGGGCCTAACGGGGCTTTCTTT.

The chain joins TRBV5-1 to TRBJ1-4; no clear D. Looked up from germline, CDR1 is SGHRS and CDR2 is YFSETQ. This CDR3 has 15 amino acids. The ends were cut back, 0 bases at V and 5 bases at J, with 11 bases in the middle. The CDR3 spells CASSLGPVENEKLFF. CDR3 bases: TGCGCCAGCAGCTTGGGTCCGGTGGAGAATGAAAAACTGTTTTTT.

The chain combines TRBV4-1 with TRBJ1-5, with 7 bases aligning to TRBD1. CDR3 length: 17 residues. The trim removed 4 bases at V and 2 bases at J, leaving 11 bases unmatched. CDR1 MGHRA and CDR2 YSYEKL come from the germline V gene. This CDR3 is CASSRSGQVTGNQPQHF. In nucleotides, the CDR3 is TGCGCCAGCAGCCGGAGTGGACAGGTGACTGGCAATCAGCCCCAGCATTTT.

The chain recombines TRBV28 with TRBJ2-5, with D maybe TRBD2 (7 bases). The CDR3 totals 16 residues. The V gene's germline CDR1 is MDHEN and CDR2 SYDVKM. V was trimmed by 5 bases and J by 5 bases, leaving 21 bases between them. The CDR3 region has the DNA TGTGCCAGCAGTCCACTGGGGCGGGGGCGCGTGGAGACCCAGTACTTC. It codes for CASSPLGRGRVETQYF.